Each of the 5 T cell receptor beta chains below was sequenced from the same sample in a study of OX40 agonist ivuxolimab in advanced cancers. Library preparation employed the immunoSEQ multiplex PCR assay. Held by TCRdb, this immuneACCESS table contains in-frame sequences only and omits some clones. Under half of the omission traces to an unresolved V gene where checked; the cause of the rest is unknown. This sample gives around 67,000 clones in total; 70% to 90% of them show up just once. 1.3% of the sample is taken by the ten largest. The sample in question was CD4+ or CD8+ T cells sorted from blood, obtained in a trial of the OX40 agonist ivuxolimab. The receptors shown here come from an adult with an advanced solid tumor such as melanoma, head and neck, liver or kidney cancer.

This clone has only a few counts. The chain is built from TRBV19 and TRBJ1-3; D unclear. Germline V gene lookup returns CDR1 LNHDA and CDR2 SQIVND (reference sequence). CDR3 size: 15 residues. V lost 4 bases and J 3 bases, leaving 13 bases between the germline ends. The CDR3 DNA reads TGTGCCAGTAGTAGTGGACGGTTGGATGGAAACACCATATATTTT. Protein: CASSSGRLDGNTIYF.

The chain uses TRBV7-2 and TRBJ1-1; no firm D call. The CDR3 is 15 residues long. Germline V CDR1 and CDR2: SGHTA, FQGNSA. Trimming pared 4 bases from V and 2 bases from J, leaving 14 bases between. The CDR3 here is CASSWAGRQNTEAFF. The CDR3, as DNA: TGTGCCAGCAGCTGGGCGGGTAGGCAAAACACTGAAGCTTTCTTT.

The chain links TRBV7-2 to TRBJ2-2, with D uncertain. The germline V and J ends were trimmed by 2 bases and 4 bases, with 8 bases remaining between them. The CDR3 has 14 amino acids. Germline CDR1 SGHTA, CDR2 FQGNSA. The CDR3 DNA follows: TGTGCCAGCAGCTTATTAACAGCCACCGGGGAGCTGTTTTTT. As protein: CASSLLTATGELFF.

CDR3 nucleotides: TGTGCCAGCAGCTCGGGACAGACTCCCGGGGAAGCTTTCTTT. Translating gives CASSSGQTPGEAFF. The J gene is TRBJ1-1, the V gene TRBV5-4; TRBD1 matches 7 bases. The CDR3 totals 14 residues. Trimming at V came to 3 bases and at J to 8 bases, leaving 10 bases not matched to a gene. CDR1 and CDR2 from the germline V gene are SGHNT and YYREEE (reference sequence).

The V gene is TRBV7-9, the J gene TRBJ1-5; no clear D gene. Looked up from germline, CDR1 is SEHNR and CDR2 is FQNEAQ (reference sequence). Trimming left V 1 base short and J 1 base short, with 8 bases between. This CDR3 region has 15 residues. CDR3 region: CASSLDGKSNQPQHF. CDR3 coding DNA: TGTGCCAGCAGCTTAGACGGGAAGAGCAATCAGCCCCAGCATTTT. The entire variable domain, with the rest obtained from reference TRBV7-9 and TRBJ1-5, is as follows: DTGVSQNPRHKITKRGQNVTFRCDPISEHNRLYWYRQTLGQGPEFLTYFQNEAQLEKSRLLSDRFSAERPKGSFSTLEIQRTEQGDSAMYLCASSLDGKSNQPQHFGDGTRLSIL.